The 13 T cell receptor beta chains given below trace back to one sample, sequenced in a study of tumor-infiltrating lymphocytes in primary liver carcinoma. Reverse transcription of 450 to 500 ng total RNA with a constant-region primer produced TCR beta cDNA. Three nested multiplex PCR rounds, a slightly modified ARM-PCR, produced the libraries for TCR beta. PCR rounds one and two used TRBV1-TRBV30 forward primers with a C-beta reverse primer for around 10 cycles each. TCRdb ran MiXCR on the multiplex PCR reads and lists one entry per CDR3 protein. The table has about 37,000 distinct CDR3 sequences, around 80% seen once. The study co-extracted DNA and RNA from 20-30 mg of unsorted bulk tissue. The sequencing sample was made of tumor-adjacent normal liver tissue. Every receptor here comes from a man between 40 and 49 years old with primary liver carcinoma and hepatitis B virus infection.

By share of the sample, this clonotype is medium-sized (0.01 to 0.1%). V gene TRBV29-1 combines with J gene TRBJ2-1; TRBD2 matches at 8 bases. With V trimmed by 2 bases and J by 6 bases, 9 bases remained unmatched. The CDR3 has 15 residues. Germline CDR1 reads SQVTM; CDR2 reads ANQGSEA. The CDR3 sequence is CSVEPPREVRNEQFF. CDR3 nucleotides: TGCAGCGTTGAACCTCCGCGGGAGGTCCGCAATGAGCAGTTCTTC.

Notes on this clonotype: No conserved phenylalanine or tryptophan is present at the end of the CDR3, so a read error is the likely explanation. This chain connects TRBV11-3 to TRBJ1-5; D is unresolved. The germline CDR1 and CDR2 sequences are SGHNT and YENEEA. The ends were cut back, 0 bases at V and 7 bases at J, with 13 bases in the middle. There are 15 residues in the CDR3. For the CDR3, the DNA is TGTGCCAGCAGCTTAGATCTGGGTGTGGGCCAGCCCCAGCATTCT. Translated, it gives CASSLDLGVGQPQHS.

Concerning this clonotype itself: Germline and junction disagree at one end, which may indicate a read error. This chain connects TRBV10-3 to TRBJ2-3, with 12 bases fitting TRBD2. Germline values: CDR1 ENHRY, CDR2 SYGVKD. This CDR3 is 18 amino acids long. The CDR3 DNA is TGTGCCATCTATGCATCCTCAATGACTAGCGGGGGCACAGGTACGCAGTATTTT. Its translation: CAIYASSMTSGGTGTQYF.

By sample fraction, this clonotype is medium-sized (0.01 to 0.1%). This chain joins TRBV29-1 and TRBJ2-7; TRBD1 or TRBD2 may be the D gene (5 bases each). Deletions cut 4 bases from V and 2 bases from J, with 15 bases between. Germline V gene lookup returns CDR1 SQVTM and CDR2 ANQGSEA. This CDR3 has 14 amino acids. In nucleotides, the CDR3 is TGCAGCGTTGCCCCCCGGGGCCCCACCTACGAGCAGTACTTC. This gives the protein CSVAPRGPTYEQYF.

In its sample, this clonotype ranks as medium-sized. The V and J genes are TRBV29-1 and TRBJ1-1, with D uncertain. The V end lost 7 bases, the J end lost 1 base, and 13 bases lay between the germline ends. The CDR3 is 13 amino acids. The V gene's germline CDR1 is SQVTM and CDR2 ANQGSEA. CDR3 residues: CSAQSQKNTEAFF. For the CDR3, the DNA is TGCAGCGCTCAGAGCCAGAAGAACACTGAAGCTTTCTTT.

V and J are TRBV5-6 and TRBJ2-3; 10 bases match TRBD2. The V segment lost 7 bases and the J segment 2 bases; nucleotides outside the gene matches: 13. CDR3 length equals 17 residues. In germline, CDR1 is SGHDT, CDR2 YYEEEE. CDR3 loop: CASGQNELAGITDTQYF. As DNA, the CDR3 is TGTGCCAGCGGCCAGAACGAACTAGCGGGGATCACAGATACGCAGTATTTT.

This clonotype was counted many times. The CDR3 nucleotides are TGTGCCAGCAGCCCAAAAAGCGGGAGGGTTTCCTACGAGCAGTACTTC. It specifies CASSPKSGRVSYEQYF. The chain carries TRBV7-3 and TRBJ2-7; 10 positions agree with TRBD2. Germline V gives CDR1 SGHTA, CDR2 FQGTGA. With V trimmed by 5 bases and J by 1 base, 8 bases remained unmatched. The CDR3 loop spans 16 amino acids. The whole variable domain, filled in from reference TRBV7-3 and TRBJ2-7, reads GAGVSQTPSNKVTEKGKYVELRCDPISGHTALYWYRQSLGQGPEFLIYFQGTGAADDSGLPNDRFFAVRPEGSVSTLKIQRTERGDSAVYLCASSPKSGRVSYEQYFGPGTRLTVT.

About this clonotype: Without the conserved terminal phenylalanine or tryptophan, this CDR3 likely stems from a read error. The limits of the CDR3 on the DNA are not certain, so only TCRdb's listed CDR3 is given. V usage is TRBV6-5 and J usage is TRBJ2-7; the D call of TRBD2 is as the table states it, not checked on the DNA. From its first to its last residue, the CDR3 has 18 amino acids. Germline V gene data show CDR1 as MNHEY and CDR2 as SVGAGI. The CDR3 is CASSYKGPATSIPNEQCY.

The V call is TRBV10-3, the J call TRBJ2-7, with D hard to call. CDR1 ENHRY and CDR2 SYGVKD come from the germline V gene. V lost 11 bases to trimming and J lost 9 bases, with 17 bases between them. This CDR3 contains 11 residues. This CDR3 reads CAARAPNGQYF. For the CDR3, the DNA is TGTGCCGCCCGGGCACCGAACGGGCAGTACTTC.

This clonotype was recorded a few times. Because the CDR3 is missing its conserved closing phenylalanine or tryptophan, this is likely a read error. The chain recombines TRBV29-1 with TRBJ2-3, with TRBD1 matching 10 bases. The trim removed 3 bases at V and 5 bases at J, leaving 2 bases unmatched. Germline lookup yields CDR1 SQVTM and CDR2 ANQGSEA. The CDR3 runs 13 residues. This CDR3 is CSVERTGGDTQYL. The CDR3 DNA reads TGCAGCGTTGAGCGGACAGGGGGAGATACGCAGTATTTA.

V and J are TRBV12-3 or TRBV12-4 and TRBJ2-1, with 7 bases identical to TRBD1. This CDR3 region has 15 residues. Here the CDR3 reads CVNSLIRGRGNEQFF. CDR3 nucleotide sequence: TGTGTCAACAGTTTAATCAGGGGGAGAGGAAATGAGCAGTTCTTC.

On this clonotype: The junction departs from the called germline gene at one end, perhaps through a read error. V gene TRBV24-1 combines with J gene TRBJ2-7; 9 bases fit TRBD2. The CDR3 has 16 residues. CDR1 is KGHDR and CDR2 is SFDVKD in the germline V gene. CDR3 protein: CATSDFSASGVYEQYF. The CDR3 DNA sequence: TGTGCCACCAGTGATTTTTCGGCTAGCGGGGTCTACGAGCAATACTTC.

This clonotype was seen a few times. The V call is TRBV7-2, the J call TRBJ2-3; 13 bases are a match to TRBD2. J was trimmed by 0 bases and V by 2 bases; bases with no gene match: 5. Germline assignment: CDR1 SGHTA and CDR2 FQGNSA. CDR3 length equals 18 residues. CDR3 in amino acids: CASSLSGLAGASTDTQYF. The CDR3 DNA follows: TGTGCCAGCAGCTTATCTGGACTAGCGGGGGCGAGCACAGATACGCAGTATTTT.